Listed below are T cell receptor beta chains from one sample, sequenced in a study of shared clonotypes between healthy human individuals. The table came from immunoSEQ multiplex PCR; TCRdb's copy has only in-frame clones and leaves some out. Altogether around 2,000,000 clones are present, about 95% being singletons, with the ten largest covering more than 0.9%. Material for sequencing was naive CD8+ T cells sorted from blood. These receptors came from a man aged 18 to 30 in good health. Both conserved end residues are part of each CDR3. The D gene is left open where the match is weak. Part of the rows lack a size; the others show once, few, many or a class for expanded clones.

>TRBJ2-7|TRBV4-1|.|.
TGCGCCAGCAGCCAAGATAGTTATCAGTACTTC
CASSQDSYQYF
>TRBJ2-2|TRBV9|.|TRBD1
TGTGCCAGCAGCGGGACCGGGACAGGGGCCGGGGAGCTGTTTTTT
CASSGTGTGAGELFF
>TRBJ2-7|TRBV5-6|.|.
TGTGCCAGCAGCTTGGTCCACTACGAGCAGTACTTC
CASSLVHYEQYF
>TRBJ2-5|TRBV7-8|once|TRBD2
TGTGCCAGCAGCTCCGGGGGACTAGCGGGGCAAGAGACCCAGTACTTC
CASSSGGLAGQETQYF
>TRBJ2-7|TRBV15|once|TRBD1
TGTGCCACCAGCAGAGATCGGGACAGGGCCTACGAGCAGTACTTC
CATSRDRDRAYEQYF
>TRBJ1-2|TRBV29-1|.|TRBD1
TGCAGCGTCCCGGGACAGGGGGCACCTGGCTACACCTTC
CSVPGQGAPGYTF
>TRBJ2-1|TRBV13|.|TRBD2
TGTGCCAGCAGCGAAGGGACTAGCGGCTACAATGAGCAGTTCTTC
CASSEGTSGYNEQFF
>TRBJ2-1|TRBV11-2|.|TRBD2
TGTGCCAGTTTTAATCTAGCGGGAGGGTACAATGAGCAGTTCTTC
CASFNLAGGYNEQFF
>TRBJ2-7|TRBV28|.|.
TGTGCCAGCAGTTTCGAGGGCAGCGTCTACGAGCAGTACTTC
CASSFEGSVYEQYF
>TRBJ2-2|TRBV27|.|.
TGTGCCAGCAGTCCCGTGGTACAGCCTAGGGGTACCACCGGGGAGCTGTTTTTT
CASSPVVQPRGTTGELFF
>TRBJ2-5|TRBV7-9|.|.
TGTGCCAGCAGCTTATCCGTCGGAGAACAAGAGACCCAGTACTTC
CASSLSVGEQETQYF
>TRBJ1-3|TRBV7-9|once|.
TGTGCCAGCAGCTTATCGGGCTCTGGAAACACCATATATTTT
CASSLSGSGNTIYF
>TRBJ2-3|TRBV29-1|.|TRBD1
TGCAGCGCTTTACAGGGGGACACAGATACGCAGTATTTT
CSALQGDTDTQYF
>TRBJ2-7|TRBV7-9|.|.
TGTGCCAGCAGCCTTGACCTCCTCGAGCAGTACTTC
CASSLDLLEQYF
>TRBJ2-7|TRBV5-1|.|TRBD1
TGCGCCAGCAGCTTGTGGGACAGGGGGCGCGACGAGCAGTACTTC
CASSLWDRGRDEQYF
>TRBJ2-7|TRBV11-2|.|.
TGTGCCAGCAGCTTAGACCGGGAAAAATCCTACGAGCAGTACTTC
CASSLDREKSYEQYF
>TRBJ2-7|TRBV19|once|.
TGTGCCAGTAGCGGGACCTCCTACGAGCAGTACTTC
CASSGTSYEQYF
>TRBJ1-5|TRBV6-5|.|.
TGTGCCAGCAGTGTCGGACAGTTCCAGCCCCAGCATTTT
CASSVGQFQPQHF
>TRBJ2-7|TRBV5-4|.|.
TGTGCCAGCAGCTTTGGAGGGGTTGGGGAGCAGTACTTC
CASSFGGVGEQYF
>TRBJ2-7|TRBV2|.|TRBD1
TGTGCCAGCAGCGAACTGACCGGGACAGGGGACTTCGAGCAGTACTTC
CASSELTGTGDFEQYF
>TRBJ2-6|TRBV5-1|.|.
TGCGCCAGCAGCCACAGACCGGGCGAGGGGGCCAACGTCCTGACTTTC
CASSHRPGEGANVLTF
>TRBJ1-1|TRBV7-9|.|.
TGTGCCAGCAGCCACGTAGTCAGGGGTGAAGCTTTCTTT
CASSHVVRGEAFF
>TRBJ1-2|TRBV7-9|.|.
TGTGCCAGCAGCCATGGAACAACTACTATTAACTATGGCTACACCTTC
CASSHGTTTINYGYTF
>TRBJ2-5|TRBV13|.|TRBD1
TGTGCCAGCAGCTTAAGGGTCAGGGGGCAACAAGAGACCCAGTACTTC
CASSLRVRGQQETQYF
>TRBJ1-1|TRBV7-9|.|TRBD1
TGTGCCAGCAGCTTAGTCTGGGACAGGTCGGAAGCTTTCTTT
CASSLVWDRSEAFF
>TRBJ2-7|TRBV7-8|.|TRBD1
TGTGCCAGCAGCTTAGATAAGAACAGGGGTGGGTACGAGCAGTACTTC
CASSLDKNRGGYEQYF